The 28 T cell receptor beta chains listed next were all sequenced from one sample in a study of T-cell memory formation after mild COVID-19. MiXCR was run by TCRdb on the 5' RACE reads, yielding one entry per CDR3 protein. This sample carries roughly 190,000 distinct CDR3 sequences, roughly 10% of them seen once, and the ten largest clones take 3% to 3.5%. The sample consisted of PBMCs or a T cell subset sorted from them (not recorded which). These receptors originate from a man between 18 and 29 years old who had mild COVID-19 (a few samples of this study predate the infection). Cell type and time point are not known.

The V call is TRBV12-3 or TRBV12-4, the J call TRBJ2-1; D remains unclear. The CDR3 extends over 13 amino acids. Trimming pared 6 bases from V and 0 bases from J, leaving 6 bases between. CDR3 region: CASSSASYNEQFF. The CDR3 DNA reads TGTGCCAGCAGCTCAGCCTCCTACAATGAGCAGTTCTTC.

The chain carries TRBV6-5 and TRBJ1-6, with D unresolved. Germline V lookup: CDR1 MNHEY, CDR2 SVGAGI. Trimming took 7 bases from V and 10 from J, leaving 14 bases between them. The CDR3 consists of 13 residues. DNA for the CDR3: TGTGCCAGCACTCCGGGAGACGTCTCACCCCTCCACTTT. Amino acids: CASTPGDVSPLHF.

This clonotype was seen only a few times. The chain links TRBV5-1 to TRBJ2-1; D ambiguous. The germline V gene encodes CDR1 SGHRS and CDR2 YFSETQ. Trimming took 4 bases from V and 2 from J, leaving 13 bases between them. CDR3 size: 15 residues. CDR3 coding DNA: TGCGCCAGCAGCACACCTAGGAGCGCCTACAATGAGCAGTTCTTC. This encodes CASSTPRSAYNEQFF.

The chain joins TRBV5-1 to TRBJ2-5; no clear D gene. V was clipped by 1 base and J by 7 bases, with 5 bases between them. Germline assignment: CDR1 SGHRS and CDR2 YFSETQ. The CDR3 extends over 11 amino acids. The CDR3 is CASSLYGTQYF. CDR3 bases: TGCGCCAGCAGCTTGTATGGGACCCAGTACTTC.

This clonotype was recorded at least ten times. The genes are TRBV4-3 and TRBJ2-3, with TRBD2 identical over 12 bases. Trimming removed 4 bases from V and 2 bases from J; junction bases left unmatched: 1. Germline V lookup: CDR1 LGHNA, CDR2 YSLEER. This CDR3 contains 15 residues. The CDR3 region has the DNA TGCGCCAGCAGCCGGACTAGCGGGGTCACAGATACGCAGTATTTT. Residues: CASSRTSGVTDTQYF.

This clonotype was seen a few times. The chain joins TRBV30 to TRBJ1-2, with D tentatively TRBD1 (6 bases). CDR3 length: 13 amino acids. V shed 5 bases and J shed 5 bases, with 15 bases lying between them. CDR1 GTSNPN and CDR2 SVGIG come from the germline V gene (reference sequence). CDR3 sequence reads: CAWAPGHEYGYTF. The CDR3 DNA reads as TGTGCCTGGGCCCCGGGACACGAATATGGCTACACCTTC.

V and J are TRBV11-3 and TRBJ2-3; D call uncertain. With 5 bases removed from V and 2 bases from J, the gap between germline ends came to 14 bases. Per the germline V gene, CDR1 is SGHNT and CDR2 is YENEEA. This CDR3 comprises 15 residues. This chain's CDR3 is CASSRFQTATDTQYF. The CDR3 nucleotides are TGTGCCAGCAGCCGATTCCAGACCGCCACAGATACGCAGTATTTT.

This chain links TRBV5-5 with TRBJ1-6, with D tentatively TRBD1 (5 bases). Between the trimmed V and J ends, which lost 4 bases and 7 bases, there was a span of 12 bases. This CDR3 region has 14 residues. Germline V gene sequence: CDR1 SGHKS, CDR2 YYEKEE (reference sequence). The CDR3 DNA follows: TGTGCCAGCAGCCATGCGCAGGGAAATTCACCCCTCCACTTT. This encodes CASSHAQGNSPLHF. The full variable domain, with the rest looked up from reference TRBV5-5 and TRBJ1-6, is DAGVTQSPTHLIKTRGQQVTLRCSPISGHKSVSWYQQVLGQGPQFIFQYYEKEERGRGNFPDRFSARQFPNYSSELNVNALLLGDSALYLCASSHAQGNSPLHFGNGTRLTVT.

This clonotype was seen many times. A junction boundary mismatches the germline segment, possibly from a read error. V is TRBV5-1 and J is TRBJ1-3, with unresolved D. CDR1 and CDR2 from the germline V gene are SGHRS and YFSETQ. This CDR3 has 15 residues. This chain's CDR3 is CASSLDGGSGNTIYF. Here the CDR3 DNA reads TGTGCCAGCAGCTTAGACGGAGGTTCCGGAAACACCATATATTTT. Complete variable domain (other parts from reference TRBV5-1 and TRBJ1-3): KAGVTQTPRYLIKTRGQQVTLSCSPISGHRSVSWYQQTPGQGLQFLFEYFSETQRNKGNFPGRFSGRQFSNSRSEMNVSTLELGDSALYLCASSLDGGSGNTIYFGEGSWLTVV.

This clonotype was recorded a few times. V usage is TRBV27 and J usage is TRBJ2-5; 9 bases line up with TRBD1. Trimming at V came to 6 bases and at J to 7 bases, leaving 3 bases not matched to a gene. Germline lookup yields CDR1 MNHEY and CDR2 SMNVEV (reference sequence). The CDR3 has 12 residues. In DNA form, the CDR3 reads TGTGCCAGCAGCGGACAGGGGCTGACCCAGTACTTC. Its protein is CASSGQGLTQYF.

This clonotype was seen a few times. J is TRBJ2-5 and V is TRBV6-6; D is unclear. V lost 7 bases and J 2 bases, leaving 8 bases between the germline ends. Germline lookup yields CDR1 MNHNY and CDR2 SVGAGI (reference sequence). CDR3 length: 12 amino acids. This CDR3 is CASKRSQETQYF. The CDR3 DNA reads TGTGCCAGCAAGCGTTCGCAAGAGACCCAGTACTTC.

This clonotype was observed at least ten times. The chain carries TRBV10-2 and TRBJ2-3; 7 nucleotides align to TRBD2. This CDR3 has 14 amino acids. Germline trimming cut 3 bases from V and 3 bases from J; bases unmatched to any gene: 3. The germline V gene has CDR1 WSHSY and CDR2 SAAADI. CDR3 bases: TGCGCCAGCAGTGACGGGGGGAGGACAGATACGCAGTATTTT. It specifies CASSDGGRTDTQYF.

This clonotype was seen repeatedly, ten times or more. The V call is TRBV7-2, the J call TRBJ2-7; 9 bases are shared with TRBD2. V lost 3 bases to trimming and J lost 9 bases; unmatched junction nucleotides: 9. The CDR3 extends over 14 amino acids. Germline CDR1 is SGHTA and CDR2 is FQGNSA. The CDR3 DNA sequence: TGTGCCAGCAGCTTGGGGACTAGCCCCGCAACGCAGTACTTC. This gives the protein CASSLGTSPATQYF.

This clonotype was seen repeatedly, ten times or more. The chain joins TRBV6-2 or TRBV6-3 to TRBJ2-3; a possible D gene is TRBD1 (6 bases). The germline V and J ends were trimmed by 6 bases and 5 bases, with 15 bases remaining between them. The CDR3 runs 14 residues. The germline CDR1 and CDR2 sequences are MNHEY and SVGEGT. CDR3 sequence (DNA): TGTGCCAGCAGCCCCCTCAGGGGAATAGATACGCAGTATTTT. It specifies CASSPLRGIDTQYF.

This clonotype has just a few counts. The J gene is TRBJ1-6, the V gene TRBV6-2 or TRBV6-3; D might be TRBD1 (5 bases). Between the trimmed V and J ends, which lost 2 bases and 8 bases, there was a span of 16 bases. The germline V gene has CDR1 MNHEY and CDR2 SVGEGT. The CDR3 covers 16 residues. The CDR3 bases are TGTGCCAGCAGTTACCGCTCAGGGTGGTTGGATTCACCCCTCCACTTT. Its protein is CASSYRSGWLDSPLHF.

The CDR3 DNA sequence: TGCAGTGCTAGGAAACTGCCCGGGAACTCCTACGAGCAGTACTTC. This sequence encodes CSARKLPGNSYEQYF. V usage is TRBV20-1 and J usage is TRBJ2-7; tentatively, D is TRBD2 (5 bases). CDR1 is DFQATT and CDR2 is SNEGSKA in the germline V gene (reference sequence). V was cut by 3 bases and J by 0 bases, with 15 bases left in between. The CDR3 is 15 amino acids.

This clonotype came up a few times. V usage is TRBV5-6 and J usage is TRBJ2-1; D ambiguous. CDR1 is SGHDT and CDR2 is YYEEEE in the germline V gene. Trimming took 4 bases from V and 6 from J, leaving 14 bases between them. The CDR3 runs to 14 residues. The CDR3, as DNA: TGTGCCAGCAGCCCCCCCGGGCTATTCAATGAGCAGTTCTTC. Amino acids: CASSPPGLFNEQFF.

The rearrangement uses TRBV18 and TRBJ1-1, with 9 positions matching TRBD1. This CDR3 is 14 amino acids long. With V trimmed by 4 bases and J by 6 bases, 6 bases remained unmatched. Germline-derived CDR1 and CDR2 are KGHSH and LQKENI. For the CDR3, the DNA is TGTGCCAGCTCACTACAGGGGGCAAGCGCTGAAGCTTTCTTT. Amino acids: CASSLQGASAEAFF.

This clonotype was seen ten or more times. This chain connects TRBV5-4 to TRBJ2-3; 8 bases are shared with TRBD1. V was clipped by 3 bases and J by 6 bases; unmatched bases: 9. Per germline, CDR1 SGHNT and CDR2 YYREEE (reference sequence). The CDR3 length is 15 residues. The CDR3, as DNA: TGTGCCAGCAGCTCCGGACAGGGAGAGGCGGATACGCAGTATTTT. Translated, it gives CASSSGQGEADTQYF.

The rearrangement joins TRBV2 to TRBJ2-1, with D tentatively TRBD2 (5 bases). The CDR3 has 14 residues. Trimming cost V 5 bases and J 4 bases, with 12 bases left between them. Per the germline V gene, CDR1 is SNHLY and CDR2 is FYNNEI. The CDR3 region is CASSSDGVYNEQFF. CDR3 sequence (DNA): TGTGCCAGCAGTTCTGACGGGGTTTACAATGAGCAGTTCTTC.

In DNA form, the CDR3 reads TGTGCCAGCAGCCCCCAGCTATTGGTTAGGGATCAGCCCCAGCATTTT. Protein sequence: CASSPQLLVRDQPQHF. V is TRBV7-2 and J is TRBJ1-5; no definite D call. This CDR3 region has 16 residues. Germline V lookup: CDR1 SGHTA, CDR2 FQGNSA. V dropped 5 bases and J dropped 5 bases, with 19 bases sitting between them.

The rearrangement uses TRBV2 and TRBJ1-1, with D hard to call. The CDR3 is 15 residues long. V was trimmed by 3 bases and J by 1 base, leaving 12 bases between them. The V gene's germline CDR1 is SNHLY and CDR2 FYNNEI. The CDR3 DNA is TGTGCCAGCAGTGAGAACACGAACCGGAACACTGAAGCTTTCTTT. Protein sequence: CASSENTNRNTEAFF.

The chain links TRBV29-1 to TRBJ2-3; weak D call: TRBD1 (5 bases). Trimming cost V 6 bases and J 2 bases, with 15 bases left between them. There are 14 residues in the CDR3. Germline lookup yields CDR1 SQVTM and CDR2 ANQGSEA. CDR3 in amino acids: CSVRLRAPTDTQYF. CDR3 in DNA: TGCAGCGTACGTCTCAGGGCCCCCACAGATACGCAGTATTTT.

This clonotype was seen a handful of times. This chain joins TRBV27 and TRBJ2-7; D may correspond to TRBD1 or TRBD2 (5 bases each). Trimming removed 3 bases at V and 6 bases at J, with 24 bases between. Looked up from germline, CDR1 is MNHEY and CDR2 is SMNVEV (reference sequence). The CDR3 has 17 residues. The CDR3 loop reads CASSFWPGLGVRGEQYF. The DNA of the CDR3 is TGTGCCAGCAGTTTCTGGCCAGGGCTGGGGGTGAGGGGCGAGCAGTACTTC.

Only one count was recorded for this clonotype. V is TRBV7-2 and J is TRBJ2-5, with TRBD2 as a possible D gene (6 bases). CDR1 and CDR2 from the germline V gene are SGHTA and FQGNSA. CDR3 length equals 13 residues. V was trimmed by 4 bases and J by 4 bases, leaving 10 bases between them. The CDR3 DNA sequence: TGTGCCAGCAGCTCCGTCGGGAGAGAGACCCAGTACTTC. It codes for CASSSVGRETQYF.

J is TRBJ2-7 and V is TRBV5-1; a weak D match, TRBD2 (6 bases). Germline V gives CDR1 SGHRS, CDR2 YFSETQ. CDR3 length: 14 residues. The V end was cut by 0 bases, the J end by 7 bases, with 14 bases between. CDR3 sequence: CASSLAGRAGEQYV. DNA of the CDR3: TGCGCCAGCAGCTTGGCCGGCAGGGCGGGGGAGCAGTACGTC.

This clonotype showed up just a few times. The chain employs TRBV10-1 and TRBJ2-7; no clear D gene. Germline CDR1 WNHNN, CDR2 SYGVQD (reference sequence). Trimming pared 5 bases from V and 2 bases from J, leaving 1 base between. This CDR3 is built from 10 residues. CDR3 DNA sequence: TGCGCCAGCAGTCCCTACGAGCAGTACTTC. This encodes CASSPYEQYF.

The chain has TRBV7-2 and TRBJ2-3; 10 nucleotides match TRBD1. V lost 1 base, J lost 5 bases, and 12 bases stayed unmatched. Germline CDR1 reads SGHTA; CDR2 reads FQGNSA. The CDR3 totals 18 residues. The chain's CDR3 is CASSLVRVGTGEGDTQYF. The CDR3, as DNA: TGTGCCAGCAGCTTAGTGAGGGTGGGGACAGGGGAAGGAGATACGCAGTATTTT.